This T cell receptor (beta chain) was obtained from a study of blood T cell repertoires in COVID-19. Germline V gene data show CDR1 as SGHVS and CDR2 as FNYEAQ. Trimming stripped 1 base from V and 1 base from J, with 15 bases between. The CDR3 loop spans 17 amino acids. Some clones are missing from TCRdb's copy, which holds only in-frame ones; the method was immunoSEQ multiplex PCR. The sample has 350,000 to 450,000 clones; roughly 91% are singletons. The rearrangement uses TRBV7-6 and TRBJ2-3; possible D gene TRBD1, 5 bases. The TCR was taken from a woman aged 30 to 39 who had recovered from COVID-19. The material sequenced was PBMCs or T cells enriched from blood (not recorded which). The CDR3 region has the DNA TGTGCCAGCAGCTTAGGTGGGGCTGGCGCGCGCACAGATACGCAGTATTTT. It codes for CASSLGGAGARTDTQYF.